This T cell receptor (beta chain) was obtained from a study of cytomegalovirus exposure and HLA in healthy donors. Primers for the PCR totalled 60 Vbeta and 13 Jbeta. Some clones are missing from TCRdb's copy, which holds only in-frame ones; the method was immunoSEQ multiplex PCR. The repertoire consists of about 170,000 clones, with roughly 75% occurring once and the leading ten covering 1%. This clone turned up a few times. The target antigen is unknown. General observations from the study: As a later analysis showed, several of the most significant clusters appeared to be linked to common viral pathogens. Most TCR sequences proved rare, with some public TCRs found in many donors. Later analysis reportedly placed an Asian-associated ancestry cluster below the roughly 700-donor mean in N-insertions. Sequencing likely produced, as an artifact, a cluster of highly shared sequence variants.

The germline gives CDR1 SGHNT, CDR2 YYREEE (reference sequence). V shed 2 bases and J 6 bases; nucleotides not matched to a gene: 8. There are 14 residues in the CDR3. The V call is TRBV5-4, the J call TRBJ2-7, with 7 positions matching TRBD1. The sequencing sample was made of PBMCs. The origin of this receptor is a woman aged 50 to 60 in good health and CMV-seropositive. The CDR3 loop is CASSFPGGSGEQYF. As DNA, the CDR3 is TGTGCCAGCAGCTTCCCAGGGGGATCTGGCGAGCAGTACTTC. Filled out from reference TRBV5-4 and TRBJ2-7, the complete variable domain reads ETGVTQSPTHLIKTRGQQVTLRCSSQSGHNTVSWYQQALGQGPQFIFQYYREEENGRGNFPPRFSGLQFPNYSSELNVNALELDDSALYLCASSFPGGSGEQYFGPGTRLTVT.